Sequencing of this T cell receptor (beta chain) was carried out in a study of T cell changes during pregnancy in multiple sclerosis. CDR1 is LNHDA, CDR2 SQIVND, per germline (reference sequence). CDR3 length: 13 residues. The V segment lost 10 bases and the J segment 6 bases; nucleotides outside the gene matches: 9. TCRdb's table, derived via immunoSEQ multiplex PCR, lists solely in-frame clones and lacks some. Of around 39,000 clones listed, 88% are singletons. The source is a female donor with multiple sclerosis, enrolled in a pregnancy study. The chain carries TRBV19 and TRBJ2-7; TRBD1 matches 10 bases. Material: CD4+ T cells from peripheral blood mononuclear cells, obtained before pregnancy. The chain's CDR3 is CATAGTGDREQYF. In nucleotides, the CDR3 is TGTGCCACCGCCGGGACAGGGGACCGCGAGCAGTACTTC.